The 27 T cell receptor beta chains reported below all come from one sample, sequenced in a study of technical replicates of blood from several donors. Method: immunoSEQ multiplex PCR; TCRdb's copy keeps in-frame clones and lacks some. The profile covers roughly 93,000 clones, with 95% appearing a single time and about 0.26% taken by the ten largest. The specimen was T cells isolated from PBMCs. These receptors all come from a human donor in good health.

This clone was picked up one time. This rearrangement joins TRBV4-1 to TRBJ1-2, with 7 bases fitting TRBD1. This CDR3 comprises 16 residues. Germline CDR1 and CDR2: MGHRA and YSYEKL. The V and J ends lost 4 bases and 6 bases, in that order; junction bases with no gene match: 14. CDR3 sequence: CASSPQGQGGDDGYTF. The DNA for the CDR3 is TGCGCCAGCAGCCCCCAAGGGCAGGGGGGAGACGATGGCTACACCTTC.

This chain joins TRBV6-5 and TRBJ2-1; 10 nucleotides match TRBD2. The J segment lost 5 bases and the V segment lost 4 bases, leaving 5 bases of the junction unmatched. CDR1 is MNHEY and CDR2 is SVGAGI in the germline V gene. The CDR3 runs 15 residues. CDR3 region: CASSLLAGADNEQFF. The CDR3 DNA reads TGTGCCAGCAGTTTGCTAGCGGGGGCAGACAATGAGCAGTTCTTC.

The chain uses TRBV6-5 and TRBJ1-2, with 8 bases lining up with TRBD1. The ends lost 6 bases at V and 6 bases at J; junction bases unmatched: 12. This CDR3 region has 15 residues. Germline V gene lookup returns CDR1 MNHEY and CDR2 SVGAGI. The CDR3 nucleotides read TGTGCCAGCAGCCCTAACGACAGGGGCATTCATGGCTACACCTTC. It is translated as CASSPNDRGIHGYTF.

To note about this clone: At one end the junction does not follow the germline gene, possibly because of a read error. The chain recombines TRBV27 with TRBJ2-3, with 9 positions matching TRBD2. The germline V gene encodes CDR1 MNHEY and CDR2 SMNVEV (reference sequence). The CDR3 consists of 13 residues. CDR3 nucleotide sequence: TGTGCCAGCAGTTTATCAAGGACTAGCGTAAGGAGTTTT. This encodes CASSLSRTSVRSF.

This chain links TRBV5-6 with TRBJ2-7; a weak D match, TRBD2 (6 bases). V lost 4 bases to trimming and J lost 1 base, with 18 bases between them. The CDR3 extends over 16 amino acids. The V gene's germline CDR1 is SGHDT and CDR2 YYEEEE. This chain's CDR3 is CASSPSKLALSYEQYF. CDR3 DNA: TGTGCCAGCAGCCCCTCTAAGCTAGCGCTTTCCTACGAGCAGTACTTC.

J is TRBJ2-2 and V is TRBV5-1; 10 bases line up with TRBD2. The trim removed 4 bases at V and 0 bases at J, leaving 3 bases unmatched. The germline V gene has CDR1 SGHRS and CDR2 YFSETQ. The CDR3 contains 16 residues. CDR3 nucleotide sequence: TGCGCCAGCAGCACTAGCGGGATTTCGAACACCGGGGAGCTGTTTTTT. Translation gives CASSTSGISNTGELFF.

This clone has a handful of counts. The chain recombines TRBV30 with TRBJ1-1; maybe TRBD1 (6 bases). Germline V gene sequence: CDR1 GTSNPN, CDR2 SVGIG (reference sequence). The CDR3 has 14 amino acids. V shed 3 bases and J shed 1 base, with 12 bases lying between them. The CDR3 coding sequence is TGTGCCTGGAGGAGAGGGGGTCCGAACACTGAAGCTTTCTTT. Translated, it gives CAWRRGGPNTEAFF. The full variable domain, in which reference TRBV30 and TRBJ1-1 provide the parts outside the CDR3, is SQTIHQWPATLVQPVGSPLSLECTVEGTSNPNLYWYRQAAGRGLQLLFYSVGIGQISSEVPQNLSASRPQDRQFILSSKKLLLSDSGFYLCAWRRGGPNTEAFFGQGTRLTVV.

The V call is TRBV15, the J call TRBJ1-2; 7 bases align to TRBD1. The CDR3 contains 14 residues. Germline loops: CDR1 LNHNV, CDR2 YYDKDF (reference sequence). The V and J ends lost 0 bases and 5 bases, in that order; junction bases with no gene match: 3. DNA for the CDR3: TGTGCCACCAGCAGAGATCTGACAGGGTATGGCTACACCTTC. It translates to CATSRDLTGYGYTF.

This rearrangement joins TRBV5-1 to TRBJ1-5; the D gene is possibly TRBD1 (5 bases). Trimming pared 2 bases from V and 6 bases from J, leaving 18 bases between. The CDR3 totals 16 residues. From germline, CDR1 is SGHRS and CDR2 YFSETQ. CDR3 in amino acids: CASSFEGVTGGQPQHF. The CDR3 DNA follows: TGCGCCAGCAGCTTCGAAGGGGTAACGGGAGGTCAGCCCCAGCATTTT.

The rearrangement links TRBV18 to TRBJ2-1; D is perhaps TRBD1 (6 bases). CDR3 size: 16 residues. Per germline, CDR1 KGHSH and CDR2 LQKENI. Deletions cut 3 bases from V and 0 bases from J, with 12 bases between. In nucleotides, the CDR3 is TGTGCCAGCTCACCGCCAGGGGCCCGCTCCTACAATGAGCAGTTCTTC. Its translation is CASSPPGARSYNEQFF.

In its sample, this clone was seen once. CDR3 protein: CASSLFETSGKVGTDTQYF. CDR3 sequence (DNA): TGTGCCAGCAGCTTATTTGAGACTAGCGGGAAGGTGGGCACAGATACGCAGTATTTT. This chain connects TRBV7-2 to TRBJ2-3; 11 nucleotides agree with TRBD2. Germline CDR1 is SGHTA and CDR2 is FQGNSA. The CDR3 length is 19 residues. Trimming cost V 2 bases and J 1 base; bases outside gene matches: 11.

CDR3 residues: CASSPSTGSNYGYTF. For the CDR3, the DNA is TGTGCCAGCAGTCCATCTACCGGGAGTAACTATGGCTACACCTTC. The chain combines TRBV28 with TRBJ1-2; D unclear. Germline-derived CDR1 and CDR2 are MDHEN and SYDVKM. Deletions cut 5 bases from V and 1 base from J, with 14 bases between. The CDR3 loop spans 15 amino acids.

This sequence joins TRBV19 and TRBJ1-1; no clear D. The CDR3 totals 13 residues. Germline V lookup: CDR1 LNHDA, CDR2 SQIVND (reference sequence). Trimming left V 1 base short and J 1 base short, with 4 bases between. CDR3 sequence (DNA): TGTGCCAGTAGTATAGGGAGGAACACTGAAGCTTTCTTT. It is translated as CASSIGRNTEAFF.

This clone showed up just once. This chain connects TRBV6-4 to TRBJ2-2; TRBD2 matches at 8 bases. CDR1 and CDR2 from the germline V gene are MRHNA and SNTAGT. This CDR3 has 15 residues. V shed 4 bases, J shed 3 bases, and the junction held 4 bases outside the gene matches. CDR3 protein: CASSASGGDTGELFF. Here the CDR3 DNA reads TGTGCCAGCAGTGCTTCGGGGGGGGACACCGGGGAGCTGTTTTTT.

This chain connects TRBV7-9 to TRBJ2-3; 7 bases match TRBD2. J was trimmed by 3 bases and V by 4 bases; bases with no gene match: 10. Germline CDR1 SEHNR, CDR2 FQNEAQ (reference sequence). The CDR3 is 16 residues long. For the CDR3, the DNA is TGTGCCAGCAGCTCGCACCTAGCGGACTTAACAGATACGCAGTATTTT. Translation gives CASSSHLADLTDTQYF.

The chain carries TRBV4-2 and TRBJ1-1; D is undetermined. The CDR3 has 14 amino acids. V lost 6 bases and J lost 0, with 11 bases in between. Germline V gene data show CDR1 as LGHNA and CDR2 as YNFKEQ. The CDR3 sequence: CASSLDILNTEAFF. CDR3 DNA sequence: TGTGCCAGCAGTCTTGACATTTTGAACACTGAAGCTTTCTTT.

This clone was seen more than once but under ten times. For the CDR3, the DNA is TGTGCCAGTAGTATGGTTGTCGTGGGGCCAAATTCACCCCTCCACTTT. Amino acids: CASSMVVVGPNSPLHF. The chain employs TRBV19 and TRBJ1-6; D may be TRBD1 (5 bases). The germline gives CDR1 LNHDA, CDR2 SQIVND (reference sequence). Trimming pared 3 bases from V and 7 bases from J, leaving 16 bases between. The CDR3 covers 16 residues.

The CDR3 DNA is TGTGCCATCAGCGCGACAGGAGTCGGCAATCAGCCCCAGCATTTT. Translated: CAISATGVGNQPQHF. The chain carries TRBV10-3 and TRBJ1-5; tentative D call: TRBD1 (6 bases). Trimming took 6 bases from V and 2 from J, leaving 14 bases between them. The CDR3 has 15 amino acids. Germline V gene lookup returns CDR1 ENHRY and CDR2 SYGVKD.

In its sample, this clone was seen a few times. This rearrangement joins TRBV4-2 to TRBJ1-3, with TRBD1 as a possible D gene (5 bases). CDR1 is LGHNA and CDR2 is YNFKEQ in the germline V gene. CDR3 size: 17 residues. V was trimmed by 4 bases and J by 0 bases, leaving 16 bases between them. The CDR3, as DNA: TGTGCCAGCAGCCCACTAGCGACAGCCGTCTCTGGAAACACCATATATTTT. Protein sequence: CASSPLATAVSGNTIYF.

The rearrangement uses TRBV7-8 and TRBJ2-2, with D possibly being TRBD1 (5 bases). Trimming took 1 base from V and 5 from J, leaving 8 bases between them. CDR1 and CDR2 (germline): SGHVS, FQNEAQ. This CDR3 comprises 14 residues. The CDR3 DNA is TGTGCCAGCAGCTTAGAGGGGTGGACCGGGGAGCTGTTTTTT. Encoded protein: CASSLEGWTGELFF.

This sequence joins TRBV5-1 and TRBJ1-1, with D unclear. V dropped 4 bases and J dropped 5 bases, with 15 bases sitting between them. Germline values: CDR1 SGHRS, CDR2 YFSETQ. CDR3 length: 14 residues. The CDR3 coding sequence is TGCGCCAGCAGCCAAGACTCGCCGGGGACTGAAGCTTTCTTT. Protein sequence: CASSQDSPGTEAFF.

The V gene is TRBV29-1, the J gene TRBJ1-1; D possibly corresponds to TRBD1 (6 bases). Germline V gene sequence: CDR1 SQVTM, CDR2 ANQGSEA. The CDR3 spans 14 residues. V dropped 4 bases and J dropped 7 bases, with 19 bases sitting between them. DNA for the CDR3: TGCAGCGTTGCTCCAGTTAGGGGGGAGGGTGAAGCTTTCTTT. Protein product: CSVAPVRGEGEAFF. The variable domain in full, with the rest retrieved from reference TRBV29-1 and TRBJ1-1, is SAVISQKPSRDICQRGTSLTIQCQVDSQVTMMFWYRQQPGQSLTLIATANQGSEATYESGFVIDKFPISRPNLTFSTLTVSNMSPEDSSIYLCSVAPVRGEGEAFFGQGTRLTVV.

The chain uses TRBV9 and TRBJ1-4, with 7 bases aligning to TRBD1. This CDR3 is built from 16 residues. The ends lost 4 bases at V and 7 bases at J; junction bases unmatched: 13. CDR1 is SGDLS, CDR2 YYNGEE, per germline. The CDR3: CASSNSGQFRGEKLFF. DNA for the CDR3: TGTGCCAGCAGCAATTCGGGACAGTTCCGGGGTGAAAAACTGTTTTTT.

The CDR3 reads CASSRRQGAYEQYF. As DNA, the CDR3 is TGTGCCAGCAGTAGGCGACAGGGGGCTTACGAGCAGTACTTC. The rearrangement uses TRBV6-6 and TRBJ2-7; the match to TRBD1 covers 10 bases. The CDR3 runs 14 residues. Germline CDR1 reads MNHNY; CDR2 reads SVGAGI (reference sequence). Trimming took 5 bases from V and 4 from J; bases not matched to a gene: 5.

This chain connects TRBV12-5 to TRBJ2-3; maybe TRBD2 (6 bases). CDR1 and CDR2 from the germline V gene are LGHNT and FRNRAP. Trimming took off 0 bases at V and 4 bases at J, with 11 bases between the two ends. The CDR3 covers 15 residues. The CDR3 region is CASGLVPGGADTQYF. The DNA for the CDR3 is TGTGCTAGTGGTTTGGTACCTGGAGGGGCAGATACGCAGTATTTT.

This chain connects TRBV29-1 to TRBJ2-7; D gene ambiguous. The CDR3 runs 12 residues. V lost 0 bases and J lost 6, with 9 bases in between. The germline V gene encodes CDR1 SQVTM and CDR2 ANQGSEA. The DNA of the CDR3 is TGCAGCGTTGAAGATCTGAACTCCGAGCAGTACTTC. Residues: CSVEDLNSEQYF.

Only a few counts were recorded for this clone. The chain's CDR3 is CASQRGGGGNTEAFF. The CDR3 DNA is TGTGCCAGCCAACGTGGGGGCGGGGGGAACACTGAAGCTTTCTTT. This rearrangement joins TRBV28 to TRBJ1-1, with D possibly being TRBD1 (6 bases). Germline values: CDR1 MDHEN, CDR2 SYDVKM. V lost 8 bases, J lost 1 base, and 17 bases lay in between. There are 15 residues in the CDR3. The full variable domain, rest sourced from reference TRBV28 and TRBJ1-1, is DVKVTQSSRYLVKRTGEKVFLECVQDMDHENMFWYRQDPGLGLRLIYFSYDVKMKEKGDIPEGYSVSREKKERFSLILESASTNQTSMYLCASQRGGGGNTEAFFGQGTRLTVV.